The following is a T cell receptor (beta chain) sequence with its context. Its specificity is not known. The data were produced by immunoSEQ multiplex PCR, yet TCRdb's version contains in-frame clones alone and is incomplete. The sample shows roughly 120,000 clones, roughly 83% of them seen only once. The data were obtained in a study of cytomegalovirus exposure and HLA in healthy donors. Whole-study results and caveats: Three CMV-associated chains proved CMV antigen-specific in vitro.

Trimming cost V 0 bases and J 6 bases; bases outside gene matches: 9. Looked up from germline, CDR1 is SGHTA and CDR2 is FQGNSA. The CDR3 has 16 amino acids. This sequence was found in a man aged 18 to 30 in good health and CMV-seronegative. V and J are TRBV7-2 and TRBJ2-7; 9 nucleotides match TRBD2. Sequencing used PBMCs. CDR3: CASSLARAGGRSEQYF. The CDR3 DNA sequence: TGTGCCAGCAGCTTAGCCCGAGCGGGGGGACGGAGCGAGCAGTACTTC.